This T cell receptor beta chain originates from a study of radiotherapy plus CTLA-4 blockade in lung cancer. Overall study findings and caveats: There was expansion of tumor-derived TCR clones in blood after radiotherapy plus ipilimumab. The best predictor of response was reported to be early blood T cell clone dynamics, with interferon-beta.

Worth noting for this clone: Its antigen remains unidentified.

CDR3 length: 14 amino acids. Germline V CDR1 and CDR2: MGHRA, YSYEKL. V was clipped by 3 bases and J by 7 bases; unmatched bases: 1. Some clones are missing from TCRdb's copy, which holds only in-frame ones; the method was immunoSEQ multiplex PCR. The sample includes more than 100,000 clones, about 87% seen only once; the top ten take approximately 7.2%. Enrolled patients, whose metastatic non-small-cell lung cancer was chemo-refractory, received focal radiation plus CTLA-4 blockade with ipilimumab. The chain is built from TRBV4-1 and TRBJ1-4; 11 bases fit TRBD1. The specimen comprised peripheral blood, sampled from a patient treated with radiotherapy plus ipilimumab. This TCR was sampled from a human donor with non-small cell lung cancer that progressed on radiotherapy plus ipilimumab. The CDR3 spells CASSHGQGAEKLFF. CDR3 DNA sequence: TGCGCCAGCAGCCACGGACAGGGGGCTGAAAAACTGTTTTTT.